Described below is a single TCR beta chain sequence and its context. Antigen specificity is unknown. Trimming pared 5 bases from V and 2 bases from J, leaving 18 bases between. Germline V gives CDR1 SEHNR, CDR2 FQNEAQ (reference sequence). The CDR3 is made up of 16 amino acids. Use of 60 Vbeta and 13 Jbeta primers characterized the PCR. TCRdb's table, derived via immunoSEQ multiplex PCR, lists solely in-frame clones and lacks some. The data show about 130,000 clones, with roughly 79% seen just once and 2.7% held by the top ten. The data stem from a study of cytomegalovirus exposure and HLA in healthy donors. Notes on the study in general: CMV antigen specificity was confirmed in vitro for three CMV-associated chains. Later, an analysis showed that TCR beta chains associated with HLA were more clonally expanded than others that were equally common. In a later analysis, specific HLA alleles were associated with 15,000 or so TCR beta sequences at a 0.05 false discovery rate. As was reported, the HLA-A and HLA-B alleles of most subjects were accurately predicted from TCR beta sequences.

The rearrangement uses TRBV7-9 and TRBJ1-2; D is undetermined. The sample taken for sequencing was PBMCs. This sequence originates from a boy aged 2 to 10 in good health and CMV-seronegative. The CDR3 spells CASSPEGGFSNYGYTF. CDR3 DNA sequence: TGTGCCAGCAGCCCCGAGGGTGGCTTCTCAAACTATGGCTACACCTTC.